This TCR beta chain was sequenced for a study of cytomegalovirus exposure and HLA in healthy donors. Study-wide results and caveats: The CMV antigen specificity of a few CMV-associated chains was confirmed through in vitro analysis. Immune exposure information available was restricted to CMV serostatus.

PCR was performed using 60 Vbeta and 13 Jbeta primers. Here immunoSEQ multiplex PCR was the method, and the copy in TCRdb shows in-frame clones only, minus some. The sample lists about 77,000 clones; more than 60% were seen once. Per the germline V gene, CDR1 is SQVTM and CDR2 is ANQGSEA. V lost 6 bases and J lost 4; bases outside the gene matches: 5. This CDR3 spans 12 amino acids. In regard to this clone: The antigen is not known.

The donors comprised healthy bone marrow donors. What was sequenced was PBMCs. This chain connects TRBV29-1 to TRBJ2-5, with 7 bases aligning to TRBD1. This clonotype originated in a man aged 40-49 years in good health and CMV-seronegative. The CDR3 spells CSVLGTAETQYF. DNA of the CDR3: TGCAGCGTGTTAGGGACAGCAGAGACCCAGTACTTC.